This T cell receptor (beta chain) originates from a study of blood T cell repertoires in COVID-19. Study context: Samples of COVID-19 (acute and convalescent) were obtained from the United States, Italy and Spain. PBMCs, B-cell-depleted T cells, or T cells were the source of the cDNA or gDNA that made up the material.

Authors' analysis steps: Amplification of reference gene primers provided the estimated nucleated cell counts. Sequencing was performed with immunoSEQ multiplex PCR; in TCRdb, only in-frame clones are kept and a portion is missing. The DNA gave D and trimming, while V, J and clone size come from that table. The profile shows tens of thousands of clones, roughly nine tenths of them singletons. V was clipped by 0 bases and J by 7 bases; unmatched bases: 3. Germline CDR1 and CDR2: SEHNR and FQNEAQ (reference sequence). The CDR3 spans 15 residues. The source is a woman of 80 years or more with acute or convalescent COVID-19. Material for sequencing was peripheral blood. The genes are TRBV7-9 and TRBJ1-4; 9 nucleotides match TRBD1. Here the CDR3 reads CASSLATGGREKLFF. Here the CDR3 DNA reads TGTGCCAGCAGCTTAGCAACAGGGGGCCGTGAAAAACTGTTTTTT.